This T cell receptor (beta chain) derives from a study of cytomegalovirus exposure and HLA in healthy donors. Vbeta (60) and Jbeta (13) primers were used in the PCR. TCRdb's copy holds only in-frame clones and misses some; the assay was immunoSEQ multiplex PCR. This table has about 120,000 clones, 70% to 75% appearing once. Trimming stripped 4 bases from V and 1 base from J, with 11 bases between. The CDR3 runs 14 residues. Germline lookup yields CDR1 MDHEN and CDR2 SYDVKM. Whole-study results and caveats: Trimming of TCR beta V- and J-genes showed a link, identified in a later analysis, to a missense DCLRE1C variant. A likely sequencing artifact accounted for one observed cluster of highly shared sequence variants. According to a later analysis, most TCR beta chains associated with CMV appeared HLA-restricted.

Of note for this clone: Its antigen is currently unknown.

The material sequenced was PBMCs. The TCR sequence derives from a woman in her thirties or forties in good health and CMV-seronegative. The chain is built from TRBV28 and TRBJ2-7; weak D call: TRBD1 (5 bases). In nucleotides, the CDR3 is TGTGCCAGCAGTTCCCCCAGGGATTCCTACGAGCAGTACTTC. It yields the protein CASSSPRDSYEQYF.